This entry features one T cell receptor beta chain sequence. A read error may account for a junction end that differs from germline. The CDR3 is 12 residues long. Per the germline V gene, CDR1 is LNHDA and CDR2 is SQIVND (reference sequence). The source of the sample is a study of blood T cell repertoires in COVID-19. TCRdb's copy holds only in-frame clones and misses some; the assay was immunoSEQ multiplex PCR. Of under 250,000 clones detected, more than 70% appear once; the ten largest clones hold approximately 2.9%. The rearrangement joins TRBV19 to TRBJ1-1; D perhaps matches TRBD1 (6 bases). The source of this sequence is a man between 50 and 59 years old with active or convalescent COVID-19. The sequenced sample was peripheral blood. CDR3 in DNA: TGTGCCAGTAACGGGGCGGACGGACAGAGAACCTTT. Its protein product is CASNGADGQRTF.